This is a list of T cell receptor beta chains from one sample in a study of immune cell composition in non-small cell lung cancer. TCRdb's table, derived via immunoSEQ multiplex PCR, lists solely in-frame clones and lacks some. This sample yields about 13,000 clones, of which roughly 70% are seen a single time; approximately 15% belongs to the top ten. Sequences were obtained from lung tumor tissue. Receptor source: a human donor with non-small cell lung cancer. CDR3s include the opening cysteine and the closing phenylalanine or tryptophan. D genes are given only for firm matches. Where a row states a size, it is once, few, many or the class of an expanded clone; other rows omit it.

D gene: TRBD1; V gene: TRBV18; J gene: TRBJ2-5; clone size: NA; CDR3 protein: CASSPARSTGKETQYF; CDR3 DNA: TGTGCCAGCTCACCAGCCCGGTCGACAGGGAAGGAGACCCAGTACTTC
D gene: NA; V gene: TRBV7-2; J gene: TRBJ2-7; clone size: NA; CDR3 protein: CASGQPFPYEQYF; CDR3 DNA: TGTGCCAGCGGACAACCGTTCCCCTACGAGCAGTACTTC
D gene: TRBD1; V gene: TRBV11-2; J gene: TRBJ1-3; clone size: NA; CDR3 protein: CASSRDSSGNTIYF; CDR3 DNA: TGTGCCAGCAGTCGGGACAGCTCTGGAAACACCATATATTTT
D gene: TRBD1; V gene: TRBV7-9; J gene: TRBJ1-2; clone size: NA; CDR3 protein: CASSSDRDGGGYTF; CDR3 DNA: TGTGCCAGCAGCTCCGACAGGGACGGAGGAGGCTACACCTTC
D gene: NA; V gene: TRBV4-3; J gene: TRBJ2-3; clone size: NA; CDR3 protein: CASSHGGADTDTQYF; CDR3 DNA: TGCGCCAGCAGCCATGGGGGGGCAGACACAGATACGCAGTATTTT
D gene: TRBD2; V gene: TRBV7-2; J gene: TRBJ2-2; clone size: once; CDR3 protein: CATKAGEWTGELFF; CDR3 DNA: TGTGCCACCAAAGCGGGAGAGTGGACCGGGGAGCTGTTTTTT
D gene: TRBD1; V gene: TRBV5-6; J gene: TRBJ2-2; clone size: NA; CDR3 protein: CASSPRDRVAGELFF; CDR3 DNA: TGTGCCAGCAGCCCCCGGGACAGGGTGGCCGGGGAGCTGTTTTTT
D gene: NA; V gene: TRBV18; J gene: TRBJ1-3; clone size: NA; CDR3 protein: CASSPPGRVPGNTIYF; CDR3 DNA: TGTGCCAGCTCACCACCGGGCAGGGTCCCTGGAAACACCATATATTTT
D gene: NA; V gene: TRBV5-1; J gene: TRBJ1-2; clone size: once; CDR3 protein: CASSFNPGYGYTF; CDR3 DNA: TGCGCCAGCAGCTTTAATCCGGGCTATGGCTACACCTTC
D gene: NA; V gene: TRBV5-1; J gene: TRBJ2-1; clone size: NA; CDR3 protein: CASRIVGANEQFF; CDR3 DNA: TGCGCCAGCCGTATAGTTGGGGCCAATGAGCAGTTCTTC
D gene: TRBD2; V gene: TRBV5-1; J gene: TRBJ2-7; clone size: NA; CDR3 protein: CASSVSGSRYEQYF; CDR3 DNA: TGCGCCAGCAGCGTTAGCGGGAGTAGATACGAGCAGTACTTC
D gene: TRBD1; V gene: TRBV28; J gene: TRBJ1-4; clone size: NA; CDR3 protein: CASSITTGVGKKLFF; CDR3 DNA: TGTGCCAGCAGTATAACTACAGGGGTAGGGAAAAAACTGTTTTTT
D gene: NA; V gene: TRBV2; J gene: TRBJ2-2; clone size: NA; CDR3 protein: CASRTDLSTGELFF; CDR3 DNA: TGTGCCAGCAGGACAGACTTGAGCACCGGGGAGCTGTTTTTT
D gene: NA; V gene: TRBV5-1; J gene: TRBJ2-5; clone size: NA; CDR3 protein: CASSLWQEETQYF; CDR3 DNA: TGCGCCAGCAGCTTGTGGCAAGAAGAGACCCAGTACTTC